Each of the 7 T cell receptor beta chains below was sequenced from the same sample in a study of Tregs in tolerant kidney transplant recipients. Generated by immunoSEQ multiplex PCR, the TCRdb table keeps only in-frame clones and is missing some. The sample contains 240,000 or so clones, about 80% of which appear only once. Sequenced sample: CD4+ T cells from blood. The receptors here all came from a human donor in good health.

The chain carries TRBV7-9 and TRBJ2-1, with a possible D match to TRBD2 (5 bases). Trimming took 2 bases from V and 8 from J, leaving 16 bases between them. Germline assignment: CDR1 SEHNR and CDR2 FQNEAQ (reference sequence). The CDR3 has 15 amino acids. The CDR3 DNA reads TGTGCCAGCAGCTTAAGGGCTAGCACAGAGGATGAGCAGTTCTTC. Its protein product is CASSLRASTEDEQFF.

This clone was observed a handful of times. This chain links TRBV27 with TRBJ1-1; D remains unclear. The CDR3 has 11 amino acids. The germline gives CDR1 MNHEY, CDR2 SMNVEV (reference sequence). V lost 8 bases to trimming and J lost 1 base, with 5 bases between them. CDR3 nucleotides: TGTGCCAGCCCAAGGAACACTGAAGCTTTCTTT. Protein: CASPRNTEAFF.

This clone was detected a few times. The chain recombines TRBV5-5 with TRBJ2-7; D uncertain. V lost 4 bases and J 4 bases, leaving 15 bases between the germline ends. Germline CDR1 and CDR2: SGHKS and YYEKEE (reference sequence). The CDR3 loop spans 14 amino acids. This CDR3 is CASSDYRVPYEQYF. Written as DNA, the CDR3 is TGTGCCAGCAGCGATTACCGGGTCCCATACGAGCAGTACTTC.

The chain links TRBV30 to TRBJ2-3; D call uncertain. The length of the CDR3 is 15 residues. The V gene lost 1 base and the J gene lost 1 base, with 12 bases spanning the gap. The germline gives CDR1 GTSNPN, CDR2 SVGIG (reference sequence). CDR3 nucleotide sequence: TGTGCCTGGAGTGAGAAGTCCCCTGGCACAGATACGCAGTATTTT. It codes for CAWSEKSPGTDTQYF. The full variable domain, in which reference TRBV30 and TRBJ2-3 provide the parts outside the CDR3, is SQTIHQWPATLVQPVGSPLSLECTVEGTSNPNLYWYRQAAGRGLQLLFYSVGIGQISSEVPQNLSASRPQDRQFILSSKKLLLSDSGFYLCAWSEKSPGTDTQYFGPGTRLTVL.

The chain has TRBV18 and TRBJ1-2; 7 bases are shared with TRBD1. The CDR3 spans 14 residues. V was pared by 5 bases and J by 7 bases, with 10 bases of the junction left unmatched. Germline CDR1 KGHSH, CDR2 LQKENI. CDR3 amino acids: CASSGTVHNAGYTF. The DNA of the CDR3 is TGTGCCAGCTCAGGGACAGTGCATAACGCTGGCTACACCTTC.

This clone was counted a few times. CDR3 protein: CASRPPGQGRTEAFF. The DNA for the CDR3 is TGTGCCAGCAGACCTCCGGGACAGGGACGGACTGAAGCTTTCTTT. The genes are TRBV25-1 and TRBJ1-1; 9 bases agree with TRBD1. The CDR3 sequence is 15 residues long. Germline trimming cut 6 bases from V and 5 bases from J; bases unmatched to any gene: 10. Germline CDR1 is MGHDK and CDR2 is SYGVNS.

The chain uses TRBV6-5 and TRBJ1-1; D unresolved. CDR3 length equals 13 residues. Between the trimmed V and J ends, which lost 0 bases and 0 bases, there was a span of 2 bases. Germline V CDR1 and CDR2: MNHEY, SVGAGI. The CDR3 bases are TGTGCCAGCAGTTACTCCTTGAACACTGAAGCTTTCTTT. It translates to CASSYSLNTEAFF.